This T cell receptor beta chain was sequenced during a study of cytomegalovirus exposure and HLA in healthy donors. This clone showed up just a few times. Primers included in the PCR were 60 Vbeta and 13 Jbeta primers. Profiled with immunoSEQ multiplex PCR; TCRdb holds only in-frame clones, not every one. The repertoire includes around 300,000 clones, roughly 86% of them detected once, and roughly 2% sits in the top ten. This receptor was identified in a middle-aged woman in good health and CMV-seropositive. The sample consisted of PBMCs.

The CDR3 region has the DNA TGTGCCAGCAGCTTAGCGGGAGCCTCCGGGGAGCTGTTTTTT. Encoded protein: CASSLAGASGELFF. V gene TRBV7-9 combines with J gene TRBJ2-2, with D possibly matching TRBD2 (5 bases). V lost 0 bases, J lost 6 bases, and 8 bases lay in between. The CDR3 loop spans 14 amino acids. The germline CDR1 and CDR2 sequences are SEHNR and FQNEAQ (reference sequence).